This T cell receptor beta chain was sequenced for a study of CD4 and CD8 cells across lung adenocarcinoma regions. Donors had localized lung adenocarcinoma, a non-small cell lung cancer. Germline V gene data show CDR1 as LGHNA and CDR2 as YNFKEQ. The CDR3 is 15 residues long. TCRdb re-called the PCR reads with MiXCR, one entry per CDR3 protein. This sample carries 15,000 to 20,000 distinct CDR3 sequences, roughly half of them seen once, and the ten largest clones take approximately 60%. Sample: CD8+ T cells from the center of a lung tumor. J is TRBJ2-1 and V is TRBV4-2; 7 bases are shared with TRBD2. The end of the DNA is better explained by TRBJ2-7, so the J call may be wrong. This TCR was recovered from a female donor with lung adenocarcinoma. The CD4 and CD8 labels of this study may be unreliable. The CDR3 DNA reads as TGTGCCAGCAGCCAAGAGGGGGGGGTTCTAATCGAGCAGTACTTC. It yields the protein CASSQEGGVLIEQYF.